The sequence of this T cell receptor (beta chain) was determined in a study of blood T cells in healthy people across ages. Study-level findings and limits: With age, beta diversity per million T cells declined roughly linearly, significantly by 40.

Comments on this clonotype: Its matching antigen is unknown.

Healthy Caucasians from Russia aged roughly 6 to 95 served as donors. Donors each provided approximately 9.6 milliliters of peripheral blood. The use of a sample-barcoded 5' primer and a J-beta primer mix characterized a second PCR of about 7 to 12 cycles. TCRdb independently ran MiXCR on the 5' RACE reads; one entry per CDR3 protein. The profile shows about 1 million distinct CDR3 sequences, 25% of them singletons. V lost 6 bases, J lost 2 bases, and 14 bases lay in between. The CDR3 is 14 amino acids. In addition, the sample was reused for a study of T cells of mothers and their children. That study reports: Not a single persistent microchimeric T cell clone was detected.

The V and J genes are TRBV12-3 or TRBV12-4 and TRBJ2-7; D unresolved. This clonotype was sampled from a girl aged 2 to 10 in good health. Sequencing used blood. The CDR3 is CASSPSQRTYEQYF. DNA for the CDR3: TGTGCCAGCAGCCCCTCGCAACGAACCTACGAGCAGTACTTC.